The present entry profiles one T cell receptor (beta chain) with its context. The antigen remains unidentified. This sample includes further DNA sequences coding for the same CDR3. Deletions cut 6 bases from V and 2 bases from J, with 10 bases between. The CDR3 contains 13 residues. CDR1 and CDR2 (germline): ENHRY, SYGVKD. The record originates from a study of shared clonotypes between healthy human individuals. General study results and limits: Compared with memory subsets, naive subsets generally had larger estimated richness. A small donor pool kept down the genetic and exposure-history diversity that was represented.

Measured with immunoSEQ multiplex PCR; TCRdb has only the in-frame clones, and not every one. The sample lists a few million clones; approximately 93% were seen once. The chain combines TRBV10-3 with TRBJ1-2; weak D call: TRBD1 (6 bases). This clonotype originated in a man younger than 30 in good health. Some clones in this sample may be carry-over from other donors' samples. Material for sequencing was naive CD4+ T cells from PBMCs. Specified subset: CD45RA+ positively selected. The CDR3 nucleotides are TGTGCCATCAGCGGGGGCACGAACTATGGCTACACCTTC. This translates into CAISGGTNYGYTF.